These 22 T cell receptor beta chains were sequenced from one sample in a study of cytomegalovirus exposure and HLA in healthy donors. With 60 Vbeta and 13 Jbeta primers, the PCR was carried out. The table came from immunoSEQ multiplex PCR; TCRdb's copy has only in-frame clones and leaves some out. The table has about 140,000 clones, roughly 77% seen once. The sample taken for sequencing was PBMCs. These receptors all come from a female donor in good health and CMV-seronegative.

The chain combines TRBV7-2 with TRBJ2-7, with 13 positions matching TRBD2. V shed 1 base and J 4 bases; nucleotides not matched to a gene: 4. There are 16 residues in the CDR3. Germline lookup yields CDR1 SGHTA and CDR2 FQGNSA. CDR3 in DNA: TGTGCCAGCAGCTTAGAGACTAGCGGGAGGAGGTACGAGCAGTACTTC. Protein product: CASSLETSGRRYEQYF. Complete variable domain (other parts from reference TRBV7-2 and TRBJ2-7): GAGVSQSPSNKVTEKGKDVELRCDPISGHTALYWYRQSLGQGLEFLIYFQGNSAPDKSGLPSDRFSAERTGGSVSTLTIQRTQQEDSAVYLCASSLETSGRRYEQYFGPGTRLTVT.

The chain links TRBV5-4 to TRBJ2-7, with unresolved D. This CDR3 is 12 amino acids long. Germline lookup yields CDR1 SGHNT and CDR2 YYREEE (reference sequence). V was cut by 4 bases and J by 6 bases, with 11 bases left in between. The CDR3 region has the DNA TGTGCCAGCAGCCTCCGAGGTGGCGAGCAGTACTTC. Protein: CASSLRGGEQYF.

V is TRBV7-8 and J is TRBJ2-1; D remains unclear. This CDR3 contains 13 residues. Germline CDR1 is SGHVS and CDR2 is FQNEAQ. Trimming took off 3 bases at V and 6 bases at J, with 9 bases between the two ends. CDR3 in amino acids: CASSFAVRNEQFF. Here the CDR3 DNA reads TGTGCCAGCAGCTTCGCGGTCCGCAATGAGCAGTTCTTC.

The V call is TRBV29-1, the J call TRBJ2-3; 8 bases align to TRBD2. The CDR3 has 16 amino acids. The V segment lost 0 bases and the J segment 0 bases; nucleotides outside the gene matches: 5. Germline V gene sequence: CDR1 SQVTM, CDR2 ANQGSEA. The CDR3 bases are TGCAGCGTTGAAGATCCACTAGCGGATAGCACAGATACGCAGTATTTT. This codes for CSVEDPLADSTDTQYF.

The V call is TRBV19, the J call TRBJ2-2; D may be TRBD1 (5 bases). The CDR3 has 12 residues. Germline V gene lookup returns CDR1 LNHDA and CDR2 SQIVND (reference sequence). Deletions cut 7 bases from V and 6 bases from J, with 9 bases between. CDR3 residues: CASTLRAGELFF. The CDR3 DNA reads as TGTGCCAGTACACTCAGGGCCGGGGAGCTGTTTTTT.

This chain joins TRBV6-1 and TRBJ1-4; D unresolved. Deletions cut 3 bases from V and 3 bases from J, with 17 bases between. This CDR3 is 17 amino acids long. The germline V gene encodes CDR1 MNHNS and CDR2 SASEGT. The CDR3 DNA reads as TGTGCCAGCAGTGACTACAACGGCGTCGGGGCTAATGAAAAACTGTTTTTT. This sequence encodes CASSDYNGVGANEKLFF.

The table lists this clone with a few counts. The chain employs TRBV10-3 and TRBJ1-5, with 8 bases that match TRBD1. The V gene's germline CDR1 is ENHRY and CDR2 SYGVKD. The V and J ends lost 3 bases and 2 bases, in that order; junction bases with no gene match: 6. CDR3 length: 16 amino acids. CDR3 nucleotide sequence: TGTGCCATCAGTGACGCTATGGGACAGGGCAATCAGCCCCAGCATTTT. It specifies CAISDAMGQGNQPQHF.

The chain couples TRBV7-9 to TRBJ2-1; 12 bases agree with TRBD2. The V gene end was trimmed by 2 bases and the J gene end by 8 bases; junction bases not matched to a gene: 13. From germline, CDR1 is SEHNR and CDR2 FQNEAQ (reference sequence). The length of the CDR3 is 18 residues. The CDR3 protein is CASSLYRGTSGFGDEQFF. For the CDR3, the DNA is TGTGCCAGCAGCTTATACAGAGGGACTAGCGGGTTTGGGGATGAGCAGTTCTTC.

The genes are TRBV7-9 and TRBJ1-2, with D possibly TRBD1 on 6 matching bases. Germline lookup yields CDR1 SEHNR and CDR2 FQNEAQ (reference sequence). This CDR3 comprises 15 residues. Trimming left V 7 bases short and J 2 bases short, with 17 bases between. The CDR3 region is CASTPPRTENYGYTF. Written as DNA, the CDR3 is TGTGCCAGCACTCCCCCTCGGACAGAGAACTATGGCTACACCTTC.

This chain connects TRBV6-6 to TRBJ1-2, with D hard to call. The length of the CDR3 is 11 residues. In germline, CDR1 is MNHNY, CDR2 SVGAGI (reference sequence). Trimming stripped 8 bases from V and 4 bases from J, with 8 bases between. CDR3 DNA sequence: TGTGCCAGCTCACCGAGCTATGGCTACACCTTC. This gives the protein CASSPSYGYTF.

The CDR3 sequence is CASSLRIEDSPLHF. CDR3 nucleotides: TGTGCCAGCAGCTTGAGGATTGAGGATTCACCCCTCCACTTT. This chain uses TRBV7-9 with TRBJ1-6; no definite D call. Germline V lookup: CDR1 SEHNR, CDR2 FQNEAQ (reference sequence). This CDR3 contains 14 residues. V lost 3 bases, J lost 8 bases, and 11 bases lay in between.

V usage is TRBV5-6 and J usage is TRBJ2-5, with D possibly TRBD1 on 6 matching bases. The J call may be incorrect, as the DNA end agrees better with TRBJ2-7. CDR3 length: 18 residues. Germline V lookup: CDR1 SGHDT, CDR2 YYEEEE. The CDR3 nucleotides are TGTGCCAGCAGCTTGGTGGGGACGGACAGTCTATCTCCCTACGAGCAGTACTTC. Translation: CASSLVGTDSLSPYEQYF.

The rearrangement uses TRBV4-3 and TRBJ1-1; possibly TRBD1 for D (5 bases). The V gene lost 2 bases and the J gene lost 4 bases, with 14 bases spanning the gap. The CDR3 contains 15 residues. The germline gives CDR1 LGHNA, CDR2 YSLEER. CDR3 sequence: CASSQRARGTTEAFF. The CDR3 DNA follows: TGCGCCAGCAGCCAACGGGCTCGCGGGACCACTGAAGCTTTCTTT.

The V gene is TRBV4-1, the J gene TRBJ2-7; TRBD1 matches 9 bases. The V gene end was trimmed by 0 bases and the J gene end by 3 bases; junction bases not matched to a gene: 6. Per the germline V gene, CDR1 is MGHRA and CDR2 is YSYEKL. The CDR3 loop spans 16 amino acids. CDR3 DNA sequence: TGCGCCAGCAGCCAAGATTTCGGGACAGGGTACTACGAGCAGTACTTC. It specifies CASSQDFGTGYYEQYF.

The sample holds a few counts of this clone. This chain uses TRBV5-1 with TRBJ1-4; D ambiguous. The CDR3 consists of 15 residues. Trimming stripped 3 bases from V and 8 bases from J, with 17 bases between. Germline-derived CDR1 and CDR2 are SGHRS and YFSETQ. Written as DNA, the CDR3 is TGCGCCAGCAGCTGGGAGGAGGGAAGGAAAGAAAAACTGTTTTTT. Translated, it gives CASSWEEGRKEKLFF.

The count of this clone is one. This chain connects TRBV5-1 to TRBJ2-2; 12 bases are shared with TRBD2. V was pared by 4 bases and J by 6 bases, with 4 bases of the junction left unmatched. Germline CDR1 and CDR2: SGHRS and YFSETQ. The CDR3 has 15 residues. The DNA for the CDR3 is TGCGCCAGCAGCGCCCTAGCGGGAGGGCCCGGGGAGCTGTTTTTT. Translation: CASSALAGGPGELFF.

This clone showed up just a few times. The chain is built from TRBV19 and TRBJ2-6, with 10 positions matching TRBD1. V dropped 5 bases and J dropped 0; count of bases not matched to a gene: 4. Germline CDR1 and CDR2: LNHDA and SQIVND (reference sequence). The CDR3 runs 17 residues. The chain's CDR3 is CASSSGTGVSGANVLTF. CDR3 bases: TGTGCCAGTAGTTCCGGGACAGGGGTCTCTGGGGCCAACGTCCTGACTTTC.

The chain has TRBV19 and TRBJ2-1; 10 bases map to TRBD2. The CDR3 runs 14 residues. The germline V gene has CDR1 LNHDA and CDR2 SQIVND (reference sequence). V gave up 10 bases and J gave up 4 bases; unmatched junction bases: 7. CDR3 amino acids: CATKLAGPYNEQFF. CDR3 DNA sequence: TGTGCCACTAAACTAGCGGGACCGTACAATGAGCAGTTCTTC.

J is TRBJ2-7 and V is TRBV5-1, with unresolved D. V lost 4 bases and J 0 bases, leaving 5 bases between the germline ends. The germline V gene encodes CDR1 SGHRS and CDR2 YFSETQ. This CDR3 has 12 amino acids. DNA of the CDR3: TGCGCCAGCAGCATGAGCTCCTACGAGCAGTACTTC. Residues: CASSMSSYEQYF.

This rearrangement joins TRBV5-4 to TRBJ2-7; possibly TRBD1 for D (6 bases). The CDR3 runs to 15 residues. CDR1 SGHNT and CDR2 YYREEE come from the germline V gene (reference sequence). Between the trimmed V and J ends, which lost 2 bases and 3 bases, there was a span of 15 bases. The DNA of the CDR3 is TGTGCCAGCAGCTTCGGCGACAGGCGTTTCTACGAGCAGTACTTC. Amino acid sequence: CASSFGDRRFYEQYF.

The chain uses TRBV10-3 and TRBJ2-7; 7 nucleotides line up with TRBD1. Germline CDR1 and CDR2: ENHRY and SYGVKD. This CDR3 contains 12 residues. V gave up 9 bases and J gave up 2 bases; unmatched junction bases: 4. This CDR3 reads CAITTGPYEQYF. Written as DNA, the CDR3 is TGTGCCATTACGACAGGGCCCTACGAGCAGTACTTC.

This clone was recorded a few times. This chain uses TRBV6-5 with TRBJ1-1; TRBD1 agrees at 8 bases. The V gene end was trimmed by 6 bases and the J gene end by 7 bases; junction bases not matched to a gene: 10. CDR1 and CDR2 (germline): MNHEY, SVGAGI. CDR3 size: 14 residues. The CDR3 loop reads CASSRGQVMSEAFF. Here the CDR3 DNA reads TGTGCCAGCAGCCGGGGACAGGTGATGAGTGAAGCTTTCTTT.